Included here is one T cell receptor beta chain sequence, with context. Its antigen is currently unknown. Using immunoSEQ multiplex PCR, the repertoire was profiled, and TCRdb retains in-frame clones only, with some absent. The data contain approximately 150,000 clones, more than 85% of them singletons. The data stem from a study of T cell responses to AZD1222 COVID-19 vaccine. V lost 6 bases, J lost 3 bases, and 14 bases lay in between. CDR3 length: 15 residues. The germline V gene has CDR1 SEHNR and CDR2 FQNEAQ (reference sequence). Study observations and caveats: Recipients of AZD1222 seropositive at baseline numbered only 6 or 7. Repertoires were collected only later (after the peak T cell response had occurred). With two AZD1222 doses given, Spike-specific TCR breadth and depth both rose. Most donors were white British and more were female, and clonal diversity was possibly underestimated.

This rearrangement joins TRBV7-9 to TRBJ1-4; possible D gene TRBD1, 6 bases. This specimen consisted of peripheral blood, obtained 28 days after the second AZD1222 dose. The receptor comes from an adult who received the AZD1222 COVID-19 vaccine. The CDR3 bases are TGTGCCAGCAGTCAAACAGGGAGGGCTAATGAAAAACTGTTTTTT. Protein: CASSQTGRANEKLFF. Variable domain in full (rest from reference TRBV7-9 and TRBJ1-4): DTGVSQNPRHKITKRGQNVTFRCDPISEHNRLYWYRQTLGQGPEFLTYFQNEAQLEKSRLLSDRFSAERPKGSFSTLEIQRTEQGDSAMYLCASSQTGRANEKLFFGSGTQLSVL.